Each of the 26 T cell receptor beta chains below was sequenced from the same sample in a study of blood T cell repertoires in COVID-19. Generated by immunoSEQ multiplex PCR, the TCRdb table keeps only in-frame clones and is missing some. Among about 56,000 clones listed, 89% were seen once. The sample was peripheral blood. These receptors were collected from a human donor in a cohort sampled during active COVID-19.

This CDR3 reads CASSLGDRPIYSNQPQHF. The DNA of the CDR3 is TGTGCCAGCAGCTTAGGGGACAGGCCGATCTATAGCAATCAGCCCCAGCATTTT. This chain links TRBV7-9 with TRBJ1-5; TRBD1 matches 8 bases. CDR1 and CDR2 from the germline V gene are SEHNR and FQNEAQ (reference sequence). V trimming: 1 base; J trimming: 0 bases; junction bases outside the gene matches: 8. The CDR3 consists of 18 residues.

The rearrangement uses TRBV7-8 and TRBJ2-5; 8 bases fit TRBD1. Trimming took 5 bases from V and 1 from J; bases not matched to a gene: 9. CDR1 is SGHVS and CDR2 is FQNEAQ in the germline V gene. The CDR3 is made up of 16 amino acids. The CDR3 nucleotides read TGTGCCAGCAGCCCGGACAGGGCGAGGATCCAAGAGACCCAGTACTTC. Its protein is CASSPDRARIQETQYF. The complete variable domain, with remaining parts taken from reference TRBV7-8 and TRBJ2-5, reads GAGVSQSPRYKVAKRGQDVALRCDPISGHVSLFWYQQALGQGPEFLTYFQNEAQLDKSGLPSDRFFAERPEGSVSTLKIQRTQQEDSAVYLCASSPDRARIQETQYFGPGTRLLVL.

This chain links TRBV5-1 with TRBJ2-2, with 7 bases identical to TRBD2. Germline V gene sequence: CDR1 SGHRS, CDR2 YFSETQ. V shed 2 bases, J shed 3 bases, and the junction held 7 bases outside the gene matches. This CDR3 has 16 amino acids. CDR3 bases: TGCGCCAGCAGCTTTAGTTACGGGAGGCACACCGGGGAGCTGTTTTTT. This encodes CASSFSYGRHTGELFF.

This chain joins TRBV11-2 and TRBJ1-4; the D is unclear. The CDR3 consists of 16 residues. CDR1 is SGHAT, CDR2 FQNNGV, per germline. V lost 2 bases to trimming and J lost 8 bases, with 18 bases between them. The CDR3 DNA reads TGTGCCAGCAGCTTACCCCTGAGATCCTTGAACGAAAAACTGTTTTTT. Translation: CASSLPLRSLNEKLFF.

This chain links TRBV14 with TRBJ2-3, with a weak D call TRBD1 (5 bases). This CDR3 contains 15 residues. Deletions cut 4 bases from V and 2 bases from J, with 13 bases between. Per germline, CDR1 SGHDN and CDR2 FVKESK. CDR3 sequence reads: CASSPRVYSTDTQYF. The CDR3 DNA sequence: TGTGCCAGCAGCCCCAGGGTCTATTCCACAGATACGCAGTATTTT.

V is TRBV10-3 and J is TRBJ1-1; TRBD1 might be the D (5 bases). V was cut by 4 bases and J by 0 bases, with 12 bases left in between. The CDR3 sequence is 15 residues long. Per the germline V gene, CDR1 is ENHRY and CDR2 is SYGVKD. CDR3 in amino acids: CAISVGATMNTEAFF. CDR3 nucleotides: TGTGCCATCAGTGTTGGGGCCACCATGAACACTGAAGCTTTCTTT.

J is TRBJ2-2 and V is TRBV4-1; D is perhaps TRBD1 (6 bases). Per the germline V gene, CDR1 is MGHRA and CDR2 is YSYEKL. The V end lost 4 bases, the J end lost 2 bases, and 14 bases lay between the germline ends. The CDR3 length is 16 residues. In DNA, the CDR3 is TGCGCCAGCAGCCCGCCGACAGGTTACAACACCGGGGAGCTGTTTTTT. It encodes CASSPPTGYNTGELFF.

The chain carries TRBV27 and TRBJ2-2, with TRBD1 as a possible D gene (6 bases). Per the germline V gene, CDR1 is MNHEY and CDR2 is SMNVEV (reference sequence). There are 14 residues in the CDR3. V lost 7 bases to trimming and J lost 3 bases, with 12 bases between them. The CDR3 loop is CASTRTGYTGELFF. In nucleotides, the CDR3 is TGTGCCAGCACTAGAACAGGGTACACCGGGGAGCTGTTTTTT.

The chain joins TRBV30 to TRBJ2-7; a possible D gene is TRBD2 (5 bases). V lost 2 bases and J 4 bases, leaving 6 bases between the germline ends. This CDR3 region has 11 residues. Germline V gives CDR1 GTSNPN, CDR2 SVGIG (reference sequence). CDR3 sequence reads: CAWSRGYEQYF. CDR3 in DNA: TGTGCCTGGAGTCGGGGATACGAGCAGTACTTC.

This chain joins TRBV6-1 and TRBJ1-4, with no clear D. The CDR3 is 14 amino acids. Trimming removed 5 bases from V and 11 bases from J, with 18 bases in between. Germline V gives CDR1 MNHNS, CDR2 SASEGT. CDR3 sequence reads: CASSYSGLFVKLFF. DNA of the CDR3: TGTGCCAGCAGTTATTCCGGACTATTTGTGAAACTGTTTTTT.

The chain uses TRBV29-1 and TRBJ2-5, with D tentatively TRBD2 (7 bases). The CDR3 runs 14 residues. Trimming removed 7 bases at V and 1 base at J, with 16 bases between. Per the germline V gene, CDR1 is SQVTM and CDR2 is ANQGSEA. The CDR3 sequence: CSAGGGATQETQYF. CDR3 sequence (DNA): TGCAGCGCGGGTGGGGGGGCTACCCAAGAGACCCAGTACTTC.

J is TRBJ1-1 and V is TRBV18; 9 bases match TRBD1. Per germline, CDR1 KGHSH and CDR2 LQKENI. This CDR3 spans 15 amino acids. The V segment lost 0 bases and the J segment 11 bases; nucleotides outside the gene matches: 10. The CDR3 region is CASSPPLGTGSMAFF. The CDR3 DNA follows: TGTGCCAGCTCACCACCGCTCGGGACAGGGTCGATGGCTTTCTTT.

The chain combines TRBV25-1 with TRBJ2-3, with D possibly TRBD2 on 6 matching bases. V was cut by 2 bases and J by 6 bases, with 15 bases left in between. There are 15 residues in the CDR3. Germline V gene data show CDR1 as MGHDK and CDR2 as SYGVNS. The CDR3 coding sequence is TGTGCCAGCAGTGAAGGAGGGGTGAGGATGGATACGCAGTATTTT. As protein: CASSEGGVRMDTQYF.

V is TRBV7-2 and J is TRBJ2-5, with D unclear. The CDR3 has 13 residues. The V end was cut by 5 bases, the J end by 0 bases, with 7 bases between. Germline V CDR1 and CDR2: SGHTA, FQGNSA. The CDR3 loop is CASSIQYQETQYF. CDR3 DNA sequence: TGTGCCAGCAGCATTCAGTACCAAGAGACCCAGTACTTC.

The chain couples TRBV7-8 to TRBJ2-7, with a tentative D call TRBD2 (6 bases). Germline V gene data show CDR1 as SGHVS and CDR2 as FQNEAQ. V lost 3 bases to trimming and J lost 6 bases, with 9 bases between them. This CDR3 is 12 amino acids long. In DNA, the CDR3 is TGTGCCAGCAGCTTCGGAGGGTTCGAGCAGTACTTC. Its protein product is CASSFGGFEQYF.

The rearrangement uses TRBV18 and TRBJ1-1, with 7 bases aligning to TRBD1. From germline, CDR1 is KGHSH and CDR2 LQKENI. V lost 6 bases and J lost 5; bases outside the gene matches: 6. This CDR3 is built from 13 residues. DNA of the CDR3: TGTGCCAGCTCCCCGGCACAGGGGACTGAAGCTTTCTTT. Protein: CASSPAQGTEAFF.

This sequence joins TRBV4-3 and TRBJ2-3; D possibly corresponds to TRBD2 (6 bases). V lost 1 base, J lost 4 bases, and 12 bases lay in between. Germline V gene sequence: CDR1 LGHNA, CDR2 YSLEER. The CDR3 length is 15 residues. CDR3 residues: CASSQGGWGADTQYF. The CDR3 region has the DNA TGCGCCAGCAGCCAAGGCGGGTGGGGGGCAGATACGCAGTATTTT.

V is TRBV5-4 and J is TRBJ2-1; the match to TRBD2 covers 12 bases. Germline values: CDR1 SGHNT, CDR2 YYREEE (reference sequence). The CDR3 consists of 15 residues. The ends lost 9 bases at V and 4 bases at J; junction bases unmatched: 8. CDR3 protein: CATRLAGASYNEQFF. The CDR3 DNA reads TGTGCCACCAGACTAGCGGGGGCGAGTTACAATGAGCAGTTCTTC.

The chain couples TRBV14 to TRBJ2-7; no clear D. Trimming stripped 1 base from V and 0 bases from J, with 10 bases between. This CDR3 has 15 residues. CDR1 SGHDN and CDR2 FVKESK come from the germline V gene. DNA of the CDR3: TGTGCCAGCAGCCAAGGAGGCTCAGCCTCCTACGAGCAGTACTTC. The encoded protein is CASSQGGSASYEQYF.

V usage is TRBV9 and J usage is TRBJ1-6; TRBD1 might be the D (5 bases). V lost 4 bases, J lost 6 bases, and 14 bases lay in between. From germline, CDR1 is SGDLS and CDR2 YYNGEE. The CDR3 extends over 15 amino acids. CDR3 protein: CASSSPGEVNSPLHF. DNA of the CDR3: TGTGCCAGCAGCAGCCCGGGGGAGGTTAATTCACCCCTCCACTTT.

The CDR3 sequence is CASANTGVHYGYTF. CDR3 nucleotides: TGTGCCAGCGCTAATACAGGGGTTCATTATGGCTACACCTTC. This chain links TRBV2 with TRBJ1-2, with 7 bases aligning to TRBD1. Trimming took 8 bases from V and 5 from J; bases not matched to a gene: 11. The germline CDR1 and CDR2 sequences are SNHLY and FYNNEI. The CDR3 has 14 amino acids. Looking up the rest from reference TRBV2 and TRBJ1-2 gives the full variable domain: EPEVTQTPSHQVTQMGQEVILRCVPISNHLYFYWYRQILGQKVEFLVSFYNNEISEKSEIFDDQFSVERPDGSNFTLKIRSTKLEDSAMYFCASANTGVHYGYTFGSGTRLTVV.

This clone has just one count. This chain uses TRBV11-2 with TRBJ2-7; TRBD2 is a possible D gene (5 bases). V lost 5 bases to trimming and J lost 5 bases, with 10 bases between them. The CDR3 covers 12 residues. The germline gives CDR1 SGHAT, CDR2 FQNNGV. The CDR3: CASSRSGNEQYF. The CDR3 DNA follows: TGTGCCAGCAGCCGGTCGGGGAACGAGCAGTACTTC.

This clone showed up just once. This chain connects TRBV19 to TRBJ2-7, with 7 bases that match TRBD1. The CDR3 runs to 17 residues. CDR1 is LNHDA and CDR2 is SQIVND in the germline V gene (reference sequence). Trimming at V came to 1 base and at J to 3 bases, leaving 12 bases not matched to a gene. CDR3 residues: CASSIVSPGQSDYEQYF. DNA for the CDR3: TGTGCCAGTAGTATAGTTTCCCCGGGACAGTCGGACTACGAGCAGTACTTC. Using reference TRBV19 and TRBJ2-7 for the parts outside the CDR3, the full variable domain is DGGITQSPKYLFRKEGQNVTLSCEQNLNHDAMYWYRQDPGQGLRLIYYSQIVNDFQKGDIAEGYSVSREKKESFPLTVTSAQKNPTAFYLCASSIVSPGQSDYEQYFGPGTRLTVT.

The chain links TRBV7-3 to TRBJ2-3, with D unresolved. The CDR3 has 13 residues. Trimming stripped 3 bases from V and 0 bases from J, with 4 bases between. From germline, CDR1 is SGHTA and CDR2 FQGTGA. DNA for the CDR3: TGTGCCAGCAGCTTTCCTAGCACAGATACGCAGTATTTT. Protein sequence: CASSFPSTDTQYF.

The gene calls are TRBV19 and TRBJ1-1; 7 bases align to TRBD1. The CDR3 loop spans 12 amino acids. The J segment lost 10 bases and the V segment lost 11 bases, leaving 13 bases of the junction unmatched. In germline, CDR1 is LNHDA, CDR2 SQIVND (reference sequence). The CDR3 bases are TGTGCCTCGGAGAGGACAGGTCTTGCAGCTTTCTTT. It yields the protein CASERTGLAAFF.

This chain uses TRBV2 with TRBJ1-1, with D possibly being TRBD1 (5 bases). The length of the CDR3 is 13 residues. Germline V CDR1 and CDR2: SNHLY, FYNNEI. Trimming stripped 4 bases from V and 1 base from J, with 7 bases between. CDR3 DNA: TGTGCCAGCAGTGGACAGCCGAACACTGAAGCTTTCTTT. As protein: CASSGQPNTEAFF.